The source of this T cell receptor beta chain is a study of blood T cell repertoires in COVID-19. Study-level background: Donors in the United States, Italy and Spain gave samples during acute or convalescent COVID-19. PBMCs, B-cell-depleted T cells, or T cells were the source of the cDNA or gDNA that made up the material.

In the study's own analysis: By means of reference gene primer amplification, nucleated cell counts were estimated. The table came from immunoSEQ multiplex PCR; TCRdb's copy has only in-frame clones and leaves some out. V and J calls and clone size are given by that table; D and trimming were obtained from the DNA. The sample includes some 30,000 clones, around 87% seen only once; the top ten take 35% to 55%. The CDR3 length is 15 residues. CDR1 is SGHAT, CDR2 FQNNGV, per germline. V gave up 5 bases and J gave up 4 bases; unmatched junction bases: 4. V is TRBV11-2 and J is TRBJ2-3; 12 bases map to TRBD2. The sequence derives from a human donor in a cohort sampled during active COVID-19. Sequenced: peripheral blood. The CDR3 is CASSPPSGRADTQYF. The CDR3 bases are TGTGCCAGCAGCCCCCCTAGCGGGAGGGCAGATACGCAGTATTTT.